This is a list of T cell receptor beta chains from one sample in a study of blood T cell repertoires in COVID-19. TCRdb's copy holds only in-frame clones and misses some; the assay was immunoSEQ multiplex PCR. The repertoire holds more than 200,000 clones, with about four fifths as singletons. Sequences were obtained from peripheral blood. Source of these receptors: a man aged 45-65 years with active or convalescent COVID-19. Each CDR3 is given with its conserved first and last residue. Each record gives: clone size, V gene, J gene, D gene, CDR3 protein, CDR3 DNA. D genes are given only for firm matches. Clone size is shown for a subset of rows, as once, few, many or a class of expanded clone.

clone size: .; V gene: TRBV5-4; J gene: TRBJ2-6; D gene: TRBD2; CDR3 protein: CASSPGLAEGANVLTF; CDR3 DNA: TGTGCCAGCAGCCCGGGACTAGCTGAAGGGGCCAACGTCCTGACTTTC
clone size: .; V gene: TRBV5-1; J gene: TRBJ2-7; D gene: TRBD1; CDR3 protein: CASSVGQDHSYEQYF; CDR3 DNA: TGCGCCAGCAGCGTGGGACAGGACCACTCCTACGAGCAGTACTTC
clone size: .; V gene: TRBV5-1; J gene: TRBJ2-1; D gene: .; CDR3 protein: CASSSREGPNEQFF; CDR3 DNA: TGCGCCAGCAGCTCCCGTGAGGGTCCGAATGAGCAGTTCTTC
clone size: .; V gene: TRBV6-5; J gene: TRBJ1-1; D gene: TRBD1; CDR3 protein: CASRSTGWDEAFF; CDR3 DNA: TGTGCCAGCAGATCGACAGGGTGGGATGAAGCTTTCTTT
clone size: once; V gene: TRBV7-2; J gene: TRBJ1-1; D gene: .; CDR3 protein: CASSLNGQGSLAFF; CDR3 DNA: TGTGCCAGCAGCTTAAACGGGCAGGGGTCTTTAGCTTTCTTT
clone size: .; V gene: TRBV5-6; J gene: TRBJ1-5; D gene: TRBD1; CDR3 protein: CASSLNSGTGNQPQHF; CDR3 DNA: TGTGCCAGCAGCTTAAATTCCGGGACAGGTAATCAGCCCCAGCATTTT
clone size: .; V gene: TRBV5-1; J gene: TRBJ2-1; D gene: .; CDR3 protein: CASSLSQNNEQFF; CDR3 DNA: TGCGCCAGCAGCTTGTCCCAGAACAATGAGCAGTTCTTC
clone size: once; V gene: TRBV7-9; J gene: TRBJ1-1; D gene: .; CDR3 protein: CASSSWTPNEAFF; CDR3 DNA: TGTGCCAGCAGCTCTTGGACACCGAATGAAGCTTTCTTT
clone size: .; V gene: TRBV19; J gene: TRBJ1-5; D gene: .; CDR3 protein: CASSSFDGTDSNQPQHF; CDR3 DNA: TGTGCCAGTAGTTCCTTCGACGGGACTGATAGCAATCAGCCCCAGCATTTT
clone size: .; V gene: TRBV24-1; J gene: TRBJ2-1; D gene: TRBD1; CDR3 protein: CATSEATGGPDEQFF; CDR3 DNA: TGTGCCACCAGTGAAGCGACAGGGGGCCCGGATGAGCAGTTCTTC
clone size: once; V gene: TRBV7-9; J gene: TRBJ2-5; D gene: .; CDR3 protein: CASSLGLGGQETQYF; CDR3 DNA: TGTGCCAGCAGCTTAGGGTTGGGGGGTCAAGAGACCCAGTACTTC
clone size: .; V gene: TRBV30; J gene: TRBJ1-6; D gene: .; CDR3 protein: CAWSVAPGPSYNSPLHF; CDR3 DNA: TGTGCCTGGAGTGTAGCTCCAGGGCCCTCCTATAATTCACCCCTCCACTTT
clone size: .; V gene: TRBV11-3; J gene: TRBJ2-7; D gene: TRBD2; CDR3 protein: CASSLSPAGREQYF; CDR3 DNA: TGTGCCAGCAGCTTATCACCCGCCGGGAGGGAGCAGTACTTC
clone size: .; V gene: TRBV2; J gene: TRBJ1-3; D gene: .; CDR3 protein: CASFQGPLSGNTIYF; CDR3 DNA: TGTGCCAGCTTCCAGGGGCCGCTCTCTGGAAACACCATATATTTT
clone size: .; V gene: TRBV7-9; J gene: TRBJ2-5; D gene: TRBD2; CDR3 protein: CASSPWTSGGRETQYF; CDR3 DNA: TGTGCCAGCAGCCCGTGGACTAGCGGGGGGAGGGAGACCCAGTACTTC
clone size: .; V gene: TRBV19; J gene: TRBJ1-4; D gene: .; CDR3 protein: CASNRETNEKLFF; CDR3 DNA: TGTGCCAGTAATCGGGAAACTAATGAAAAACTGTTTTTT
clone size: .; V gene: TRBV9; J gene: TRBJ2-1; D gene: .; CDR3 protein: CASSVDSVIDEQFF; CDR3 DNA: TGTGCCAGCAGCGTAGACTCGGTTATAGATGAGCAGTTCTTC
clone size: once; V gene: TRBV19; J gene: TRBJ1-1; D gene: TRBD1; CDR3 protein: CASSATGVRTEAFF; CDR3 DNA: TGTGCCAGTAGTGCGACAGGGGTTAGAACTGAAGCTTTCTTT
clone size: .; V gene: TRBV5-1; J gene: TRBJ1-4; D gene: .; CDR3 protein: CASSFREGAANEKLFF; CDR3 DNA: TGCGCCAGCAGCTTCAGGGAAGGGGCGGCCAATGAAAAACTGTTTTTT
clone size: once; V gene: TRBV9; J gene: TRBJ2-7; D gene: TRBD1; CDR3 protein: CASSVAGTGKAYEQYF; CDR3 DNA: TGTGCCAGCAGCGTAGCTGGGACAGGGAAGGCCTACGAGCAGTACTTC
clone size: few; V gene: TRBV5-4; J gene: TRBJ2-3; D gene: .; CDR3 protein: CASSLVRDTQYF; CDR3 DNA: TGTGCCAGCAGCTTGGTGCGGGATACGCAGTATTTT
clone size: .; V gene: TRBV2; J gene: TRBJ2-3; D gene: TRBD2; CDR3 protein: CASKELAGGPDTQYF; CDR3 DNA: TGTGCCAGCAAAGAACTAGCGGGGGGGCCCGATACGCAGTATTTT
clone size: .; V gene: TRBV19; J gene: TRBJ1-2; D gene: TRBD1; CDR3 protein: CASNPDRETFYGYTF; CDR3 DNA: TGTGCCAGTAACCCGGACAGGGAGACCTTCTATGGCTACACCTTC
clone size: many; V gene: TRBV19; J gene: TRBJ2-2; D gene: .; CDR3 protein: CASAGPGNTGELFF; CDR3 DNA: TGTGCCAGTGCCGGACCGGGAAACACCGGGGAGCTGTTTTTT
clone size: .; V gene: TRBV28; J gene: TRBJ1-5; D gene: TRBD1; CDR3 protein: CASSLRQGSNQPQHF; CDR3 DNA: TGTGCCAGCAGTCTCAGACAGGGGAGCAATCAGCCCCAGCATTTT
clone size: once; V gene: TRBV28; J gene: TRBJ1-5; D gene: .; CDR3 protein: CASRGTRGQPQHF; CDR3 DNA: TGTGCCAGCAGAGGGACTCGTGGACAGCCCCAGCATTTT
clone size: .; V gene: TRBV6-4; J gene: TRBJ2-7; D gene: TRBD1; CDR3 protein: CAIPRTGVTYEQYF; CDR3 DNA: TGTGCCATCCCTAGGACAGGGGTGACCTACGAGCAGTACTTC
clone size: once; V gene: TRBV2; J gene: TRBJ1-1; D gene: .; CDR3 protein: CASSTTGNTEAFF; CDR3 DNA: TGTGCCAGCAGTACGACAGGGAACACTGAAGCTTTCTTT
clone size: few; V gene: TRBV19; J gene: TRBJ1-6; D gene: TRBD1; CDR3 protein: CASSESGTGNGSPLHF; CDR3 DNA: TGTGCCAGTAGTGAGTCCGGGACAGGGAATGGTTCACCCCTCCACTTT
clone size: .; V gene: TRBV27; J gene: TRBJ2-7; D gene: .; CDR3 protein: CASSYRVGSSEQYF; CDR3 DNA: TGTGCCAGCAGTTACCGGGTAGGATCGAGTGAGCAGTACTTC
clone size: .; V gene: TRBV7-9; J gene: TRBJ1-2; D gene: TRBD1; CDR3 protein: CASSPRTGGVYGYTF; CDR3 DNA: TGTGCCAGCAGCCCGAGGACAGGGGGCGTTTATGGCTACACCTTC
clone size: .; V gene: TRBV9; J gene: TRBJ1-2; D gene: .; CDR3 protein: CASSQAGTKYGYTF; CDR3 DNA: TGTGCCAGCAGCCAAGCCGGGACAAAGTATGGCTACACCTTC
clone size: .; V gene: TRBV24-1; J gene: TRBJ2-2; D gene: .; CDR3 protein: CATSSGGITGELFF; CDR3 DNA: TGTGCCACCAGTTCAGGGGGGATCACCGGGGAGCTGTTTTTT
clone size: .; V gene: TRBV27; J gene: TRBJ1-5; D gene: .; CDR3 protein: CASHETGLNQPQHF; CDR3 DNA: TGTGCCAGCCATGAGACGGGACTCAATCAGCCCCAGCATTTT
clone size: .; V gene: TRBV6-2/TRBV6-3; J gene: TRBJ1-5; D gene: TRBD1; CDR3 protein: CASSSRDRGDSNQPQHF; CDR3 DNA: TGTGCCAGCAGTTCCCGGGACAGGGGCGATAGCAATCAGCCCCAGCATTTT
clone size: .; V gene: TRBV6-1; J gene: TRBJ1-2; D gene: .; CDR3 protein: CASSEAPGEWVGYTF; CDR3 DNA: TGTGCCAGCAGTGAAGCGCCAGGGGAATGGGTCGGCTACACCTTC
clone size: .; V gene: TRBV3-1/TRBV3-2; J gene: TRBJ1-5; D gene: TRBD1; CDR3 protein: CASSLRTGQPQHF; CDR3 DNA: TGTGCCAGCAGCCTTAGGACAGGCCAGCCCCAGCATTTT
clone size: .; V gene: TRBV27; J gene: TRBJ2-1; D gene: TRBD1; CDR3 protein: CASSFSQGAYNEQFF; CDR3 DNA: TGTGCCAGCAGTTTTAGCCAGGGGGCCTACAATGAGCAGTTCTTC
clone size: .; V gene: TRBV5-8; J gene: TRBJ2-3; D gene: TRBD2; CDR3 protein: CASSFFSGAGGRTDTQYF; CDR3 DNA: TGTGCCAGCAGCTTCTTCTCCGGCGCGGGGGGTAGGACAGATACGCAGTATTTT
clone size: .; V gene: TRBV7-9; J gene: TRBJ2-6; D gene: .; CDR3 protein: CASSLDRGWSGANVLTF; CDR3 DNA: TGTGCCAGCAGCTTAGACCGGGGGTGGTCTGGGGCCAACGTCCTGACTTTC
clone size: .; V gene: TRBV30; J gene: TRBJ2-1; D gene: .; CDR3 protein: CAWKLGAASSYNEQFF; CDR3 DNA: TGTGCCTGGAAGCTGGGGGCAGCTAGCTCCTACAATGAGCAGTTCTTC
clone size: .; V gene: TRBV24-1; J gene: TRBJ2-1; D gene: TRBD2; CDR3 protein: CATSDSGLAGGLEQFF; CDR3 DNA: TGTGCCACCAGTGACTCTGGACTAGCGGGGGGGCTGGAGCAGTTCTTC
clone size: .; V gene: TRBV7-2; J gene: TRBJ2-2; D gene: .; CDR3 protein: CASSLVSITGELFF; CDR3 DNA: TGTGCCAGCAGCTTAGTGTCAATCACCGGGGAGCTGTTTTTT
clone size: .; V gene: TRBV15; J gene: TRBJ2-5; D gene: .; CDR3 protein: CATSRDPRVGETQYF; CDR3 DNA: TGTGCCACCAGCAGAGATCCCCGGGTAGGAGAGACCCAGTACTTC
clone size: few; V gene: TRBV2; J gene: TRBJ2-7; D gene: .; CDR3 protein: CASSQRQDYEQYF; CDR3 DNA: TGTGCCAGCAGCCAACGACAGGACTACGAGCAGTACTTC
clone size: .; V gene: TRBV5-8; J gene: TRBJ2-5; D gene: .; CDR3 protein: CASSAVRQETQYF; CDR3 DNA: TGTGCCAGCAGTGCAGTAAGACAAGAGACCCAGTACTTC
clone size: .; V gene: TRBV29-1; J gene: TRBJ2-3; D gene: TRBD1; CDR3 protein: CSVEVVGQGTDTQYF; CDR3 DNA: TGCAGCGTTGAAGTGGTGGGACAGGGGACAGATACGCAGTATTTT
clone size: .; V gene: TRBV7-9; J gene: TRBJ1-5; D gene: TRBD1; CDR3 protein: CASRSTRQGRSWQPQHF; CDR3 DNA: TGTGCCAGCAGGAGCACTCGACAGGGGAGATCATGGCAGCCCCAGCATTTT
clone size: once; V gene: TRBV6-5; J gene: TRBJ1-1; D gene: .; CDR3 protein: CASSYLSGGNTEAFF; CDR3 DNA: TGTGCCAGCAGTTACCTTTCCGGGGGGAACACTGAAGCTTTCTTT
clone size: once; V gene: TRBV7-9; J gene: TRBJ1-4; D gene: TRBD1; CDR3 protein: CASSLDRVEEKLFF; CDR3 DNA: TGTGCCAGCAGCCTGGACAGGGTGGAGGAAAAACTGTTTTTT
clone size: .; V gene: TRBV5-1; J gene: TRBJ2-2; D gene: .; CDR3 protein: CASSLTRSTGELFF; CDR3 DNA: TGCGCCAGCAGCTTGACCCGGTCCACCGGGGAGCTGTTTTTT
clone size: .; V gene: TRBV18; J gene: TRBJ1-2; D gene: TRBD1; CDR3 protein: CASSIAGTEYGYTF; CDR3 DNA: TGTGCCAGCTCAATTGCCGGGACAGAATATGGCTACACCTTC
clone size: .; V gene: TRBV3-1/TRBV3-2; J gene: TRBJ2-1; D gene: TRBD1; CDR3 protein: CASSQDLGTAEQFF; CDR3 DNA: TGTGCCAGCAGCCAAGATCTCGGGACAGCGGAGCAGTTCTTC
clone size: .; V gene: TRBV5-1; J gene: TRBJ2-1; D gene: TRBD2; CDR3 protein: CASSATLADRYNEQFF; CDR3 DNA: TGCGCCAGCAGCGCAACACTAGCGGACCGATACAATGAGCAGTTCTTC
clone size: .; V gene: TRBV19; J gene: TRBJ1-4; D gene: .; CDR3 protein: CASKADGPTNEKLFF; CDR3 DNA: TGTGCCAGTAAAGCGGACGGTCCAACTAATGAAAAACTGTTTTTT
clone size: .; V gene: TRBV18; J gene: TRBJ2-1; D gene: .; CDR3 protein: CASSPAGISYNEQFF; CDR3 DNA: TGTGCCAGCTCCCCGGCGGGAATCTCCTACAATGAGCAGTTCTTC
clone size: .; V gene: TRBV27; J gene: TRBJ1-4; D gene: .; CDR3 protein: CASSLSSPTRGAEKLFF; CDR3 DNA: TGTGCCAGCAGTTTATCGTCCCCGACCCGAGGAGCTGAAAAACTGTTTTTT
clone size: .; V gene: TRBV7-2; J gene: TRBJ1-1; D gene: TRBD1; CDR3 protein: CASSLAMSTGKVFF; CDR3 DNA: TGTGCCAGCAGCTTAGCGATGTCGACAGGGAAAGTTTTCTTT
clone size: few; V gene: TRBV7-9; J gene: TRBJ2-1; D gene: TRBD2; CDR3 protein: CASSYLGTSGGLNEQFF; CDR3 DNA: TGTGCCAGCAGCTACCTCGGGACTAGCGGGGGCCTAAATGAGCAGTTCTTC